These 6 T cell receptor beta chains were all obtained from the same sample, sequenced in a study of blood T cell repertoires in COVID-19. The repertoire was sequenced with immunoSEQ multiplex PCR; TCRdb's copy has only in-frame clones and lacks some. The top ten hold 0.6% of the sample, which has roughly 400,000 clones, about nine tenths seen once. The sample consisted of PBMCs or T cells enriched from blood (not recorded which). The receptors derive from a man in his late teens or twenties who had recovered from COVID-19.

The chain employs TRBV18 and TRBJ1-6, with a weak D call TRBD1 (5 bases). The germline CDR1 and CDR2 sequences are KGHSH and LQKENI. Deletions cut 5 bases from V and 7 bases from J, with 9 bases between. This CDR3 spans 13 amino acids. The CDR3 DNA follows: TGTGCCAGCTCATCAGACAGAAATTCACCCCTCCACTTT. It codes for CASSSDRNSPLHF. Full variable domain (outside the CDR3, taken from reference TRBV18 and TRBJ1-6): NAGVMQNPRHLVRRRGQEARLRCSPMKGHSHVYWYRQLPEEGLKFMVYLQKENIIDESGMPKERFSAEFPKEGPSILRIQQVVRGDSAAYFCASSSDRNSPLHFGNGTRLTVT.

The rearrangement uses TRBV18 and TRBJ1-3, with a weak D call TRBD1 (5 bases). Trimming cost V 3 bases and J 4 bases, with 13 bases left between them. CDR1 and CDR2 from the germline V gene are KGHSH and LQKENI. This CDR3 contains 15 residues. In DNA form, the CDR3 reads TGTGCCAGCTCACCCGGGGGAATGGCCGGAAACACCATATATTTT. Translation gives CASSPGGMAGNTIYF.

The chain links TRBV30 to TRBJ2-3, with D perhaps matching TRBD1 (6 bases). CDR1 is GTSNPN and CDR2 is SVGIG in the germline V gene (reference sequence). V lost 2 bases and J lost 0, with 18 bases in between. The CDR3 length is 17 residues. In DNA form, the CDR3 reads TGTGCCTGGAGTAACTACCGGACAGCAACTAGCACAGATACGCAGTATTTT. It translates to CAWSNYRTATSTDTQYF.

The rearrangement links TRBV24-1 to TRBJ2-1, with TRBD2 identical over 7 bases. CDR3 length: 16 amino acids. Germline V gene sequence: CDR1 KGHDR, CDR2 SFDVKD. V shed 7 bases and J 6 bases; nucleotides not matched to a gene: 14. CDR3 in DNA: TGTGCCACCAGCACAACGGGACTAAGTGGTTCCAATGAGCAGTTCTTC. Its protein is CATSTTGLSGSNEQFF.

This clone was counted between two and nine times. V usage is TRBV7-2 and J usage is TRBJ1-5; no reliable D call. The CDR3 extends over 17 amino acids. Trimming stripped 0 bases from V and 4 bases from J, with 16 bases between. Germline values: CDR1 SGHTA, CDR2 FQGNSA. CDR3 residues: CASSLASGFPSNQPQHF. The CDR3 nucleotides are TGTGCCAGCAGCTTAGCTAGCGGTTTTCCATCTAATCAGCCCCAGCATTTT.

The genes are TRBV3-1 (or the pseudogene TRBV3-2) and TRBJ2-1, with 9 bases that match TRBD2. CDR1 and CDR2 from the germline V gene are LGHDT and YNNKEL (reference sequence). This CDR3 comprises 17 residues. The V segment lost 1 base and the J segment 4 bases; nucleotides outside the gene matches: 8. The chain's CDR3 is CASSQGVLAGGYNEQFF. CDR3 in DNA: TGTGCCAGCAGCCAAGGGGTTCTGGCGGGGGGGTACAATGAGCAGTTCTTC.